Below, 28 T cell receptor beta chains from the same sample are listed, as sequenced in a study of T-cell reconstitution after alpha-beta-depleted transplantation in children. The TCRbeta library incorporated unique molecular identifiers. TCRdb re-analysed the PCR reads in MiXCR, keeping a single row per CDR3 protein. This sample carries about 400,000 distinct CDR3 sequences, approximately 20% of them seen once, and the ten largest clones take about 3.8%. The sample was PBMCs from the stem cell graft donor, taken from the stem cell graft. The receptors originated from a human donor who donated a stem cell graft to a child with acute myeloid leukemia.

This chain uses TRBV12-3 or TRBV12-4 with TRBJ1-5; TRBD1 is a possible D gene (5 bases). The CDR3 is made up of 16 amino acids. V was shortened by 5 bases and J by 4 bases, with 18 bases between the two germline ends. The CDR3 loop is CASSPGGGSTNQPQHF. CDR3 DNA sequence: TGTGCCAGCAGTCCGGGCGGGGGTTCTACGAATCAGCCCCAGCATTTT.

The chain joins TRBV29-1 to TRBJ1-2; D possibly corresponds to TRBD1 (5 bases). Germline V gene data show CDR1 as SQVTM and CDR2 as ANQGSEA. V lost 7 bases and J lost 7, with 22 bases in between. This CDR3 region has 14 residues. This chain's CDR3 is CSAGNPFGASGYTF. In nucleotides, the CDR3 is TGCAGCGCCGGGAACCCATTTGGGGCCTCTGGCTACACCTTC.

The chain carries TRBV29-1 and TRBJ2-2; no firm D call. Germline-derived CDR1 and CDR2 are SQVTM and ANQGSEA. CDR3 size: 12 residues. V was pared by 8 bases and J by 7 bases, with 14 bases between. CDR3 in DNA: TGCAGCCAAAAAGCTGGTGGCGGGGAGCTGTTTTTT. Its protein product is CSQKAGGGELFF.

The V call is TRBV19, the J call TRBJ1-1, with D tentatively TRBD1 (5 bases). V lost 3 bases to trimming and J lost 1 base, with 9 bases between them. This CDR3 contains 14 residues. The germline gives CDR1 LNHDA, CDR2 SQIVND (reference sequence). The CDR3 DNA reads TGTGCCAGTAGTATGGCTGGGGCGAACACTGAAGCTTTCTTT. Translated, it gives CASSMAGANTEAFF.

This clonotype was counted between two and nine times. V is TRBV20-1 and J is TRBJ2-7; 10 nucleotides line up with TRBD2. The germline V gene has CDR1 DFQATT and CDR2 SNEGSKA (reference sequence). The CDR3 has 17 amino acids. V lost 0 bases, J lost 0 bases, and 8 bases stayed unmatched. The CDR3 nucleotides are TGCAGTGCTAGAGATCTGAGGAGCGGGAGGGACTCCTACGAGCAGTACTTC. It yields the protein CSARDLRSGRDSYEQYF.

Only a few counts were recorded for this clonotype. The V gene is TRBV20-1, the J gene TRBJ1-1; TRBD1 matches 8 bases. This CDR3 spans 15 amino acids. Per germline, CDR1 DFQATT and CDR2 SNEGSKA (reference sequence). J gave up 2 bases and V 0 bases, and 5 bases lay outside the gene matches. CDR3 DNA: TGCAGTGCTAGAGATCTCACAGGGGGTAACACTGAAGCTTTCTTT. Its protein product is CSARDLTGGNTEAFF.

The chain joins TRBV4-1 to TRBJ1-5, with 7 bases that match TRBD1. The CDR3 covers 17 residues. V lost 0 bases and J lost 0; bases outside the gene matches: 5. The V gene's germline CDR1 is MGHRA and CDR2 YSYEKL. The CDR3 DNA sequence: TGCGCCAGCAGCCAAGATGGGACAGCTTATAGCAATCAGCCCCAGCATTTT. Translation: CASSQDGTAYSNQPQHF.

This clonotype turned up a few times. The gene calls are TRBV12-3 or TRBV12-4 and TRBJ1-3; D not certain. The CDR3 runs to 15 residues. The germline V and J ends were trimmed by 5 bases and 0 bases, with 11 bases remaining between them. This CDR3 reads CASSHRTSSGNTIYF. In DNA, the CDR3 is TGTGCCAGCAGTCACCGGACCAGCTCTGGAAACACCATATATTTT.

The rearrangement joins TRBV28 to TRBJ1-5; D is uncertain. The CDR3 has 12 amino acids. V lost 10 bases and J lost 0, with 7 bases in between. From germline, CDR1 is MDHEN and CDR2 SYDVKM. Written as DNA, the CDR3 is TGTGCCACCCAGGTTAGCAATCAGCCCCAGCATTTT. It is translated as CATQVSNQPQHF.

This clonotype turned up a few times. The chain combines TRBV11-2 with TRBJ2-3; no clear D. The germline CDR1 and CDR2 sequences are SGHAT and FQNNGV. The CDR3 consists of 14 residues. Trimming removed 2 bases from V and 2 bases from J, with 8 bases in between. This chain's CDR3 is CASSLRDFTDTQYF. CDR3 nucleotides: TGTGCCAGCAGCTTAAGAGATTTCACAGATACGCAGTATTTT. Full variable domain (missing parts from reference TRBV11-2 and TRBJ2-3): EAGVAQSPRYKIIEKRQSVAFWCNPISGHATLYWYQQILGQGPKLLIQFQNNGVVDDSQLPKDRFSAERLKGVDSTLKIQPAKLEDSAVYLCASSLRDFTDTQYFGPGTRLTVL.

The sample holds many counts of this clonotype. This chain connects TRBV29-1 to TRBJ2-7; no definite D call. The CDR3 contains 12 residues. V was pared by 6 bases and J by 0 bases, with 9 bases between. CDR1 SQVTM and CDR2 ANQGSEA come from the germline V gene. This CDR3 reads CSVRTPSYEQYF. CDR3 nucleotides: TGCAGCGTCCGAACACCCTCCTACGAGCAGTACTTC.

With respect to this clonotype: This clone may be a read error of a much larger clone one base away. This chain links TRBV29-1 with TRBJ2-7, with 8 bases matching TRBD1. Germline CDR1 and CDR2: SQVTM and ANQGSEA. The CDR3 sequence is 11 residues long. CDR3 bases: TGCAGCGGAAGACAGGGGAACGAGCGGTACTTC. Protein: CSGRQGNERYF.

This clonotype was counted at least ten times. The genes are TRBV6-6 and TRBJ1-3, with D uncertain. CDR1 MNHNY and CDR2 SVGAGI come from the germline V gene (reference sequence). Trimming removed 6 bases at V and 2 bases at J, with 5 bases between. The CDR3 spans 12 residues. The CDR3 sequence is CASRRPGNTIYF. DNA of the CDR3: TGTGCCAGCAGGCGGCCTGGAAACACCATATATTTT.

J is TRBJ1-2 and V is TRBV11-3; 11 bases match TRBD1. The CDR3 spans 17 residues. J was trimmed by 2 bases and V by 5 bases; bases with no gene match: 10. From germline, CDR1 is SGHNT and CDR2 YENEEA. This CDR3 reads CASSASGTGGNNYGYTF. The CDR3 DNA sequence: TGTGCCAGCAGCGCTTCCGGGACAGGGGGTAACAACTATGGCTACACCTTC.

CDR3: CASSLERTYGYTF. CDR3 nucleotides: TGCGCCAGCAGCTTGGAACGCACCTATGGCTACACCTTC. The genes are TRBV5-1 and TRBJ1-2; D unresolved. The CDR3 is 13 amino acids. V lost 0 bases to trimming and J lost 4 bases, with 7 bases between them. The germline V gene has CDR1 SGHRS and CDR2 YFSETQ. Supplemented by reference TRBV5-1 and TRBJ1-2, the full variable domain reads KAGVTQTPRYLIKTRGQQVTLSCSPISGHRSVSWYQQTPGQGLQFLFEYFSETQRNKGNFPGRFSGRQFSNSRSEMNVSTLELGDSALYLCASSLERTYGYTFGSGTRLTVV.

At least ten counts were recorded for this clonotype. The CDR3 loop is CSATSGGLGNEQYF. CDR3 DNA sequence: TGCAGTGCCACCTCGGGGGGCCTTGGGAACGAGCAGTACTTC. The chain links TRBV20-1 to TRBJ2-7; perhaps TRBD2 as D (7 bases). V lost 6 bases to trimming and J lost 5 bases, with 20 bases between them. The CDR3 runs 14 residues. CDR1 and CDR2 (germline): DFQATT, SNEGSKA (reference sequence).

The rearrangement joins TRBV7-9 to TRBJ2-1, with 9 bases identical to TRBD2. Looked up from germline, CDR1 is SEHNR and CDR2 is FQNEAQ (reference sequence). The J segment lost 9 bases and the V segment lost 3 bases, leaving 9 bases of the junction unmatched. The CDR3 length is 15 residues. The chain's CDR3 is CASSLSSGSGSEQFF. CDR3 nucleotides: TGTGCCAGCAGCTTGAGTAGCGGGAGTGGCAGTGAGCAGTTCTTC.

This clonotype was counted only a few times. V usage is TRBV28 and J usage is TRBJ1-5; D not resolved. V was cut by 3 bases and J by 7 bases, with 10 bases left in between. Germline CDR1 MDHEN, CDR2 SYDVKM. The length of the CDR3 is 13 residues. Here the CDR3 reads CASSFVGSQPQHF. The CDR3 coding sequence is TGTGCCAGCAGTTTTGTGGGGAGCCAGCCCCAGCATTTT.

The J gene is TRBJ1-2, the V gene TRBV29-1; D is perhaps TRBD1 (6 bases). Trimming left V 3 bases short and J 4 bases short, with 24 bases between. The CDR3 sequence is 17 residues long. Per the germline V gene, CDR1 is SQVTM and CDR2 is ANQGSEA. Here the CDR3 DNA reads TGCAGCGTTGACGCTCGGCTCGGTGTAGGGGGAGGCTATGGCTACACCTTC. Amino acids: CSVDARLGVGGGYGYTF.

V usage is TRBV14 and J usage is TRBJ2-1; D uncertain. The CDR3 spans 12 residues. The germline V gene has CDR1 SGHDN and CDR2 FVKESK. Trimming removed 4 bases at V and 7 bases at J, with 8 bases between. The CDR3 coding sequence is TGTGCCAGCAGCCGCTGGGGAAATGAGCAGTTCTTC. Translation gives CASSRWGNEQFF. Together with reference TRBV14 and TRBJ2-1, the CDR3 gives the full variable domain: EAGVTQFPSHSVIEKGQTVTLRCDPISGHDNLYWYRRVMGKEIKFLLHFVKESKQDESGMPNNRFLAERTGGTYSTLKVQPAELEDSGVYFCASSRWGNEQFFGPGTRLTVL.

The chain links TRBV25-1 to TRBJ1-3, with a weak D call TRBD1 (6 bases). This CDR3 spans 15 amino acids. The germline CDR1 and CDR2 sequences are MGHDK and SYGVNS. Trimming removed 1 base at V and 4 bases at J, with 11 bases between. CDR3 loop: CASSESGAYGNTIYF. CDR3 coding DNA: TGTGCCAGCAGTGAATCAGGGGCTTACGGAAACACCATATATTTT.

In its sample, this clonotype was seen a few times. The chain uses TRBV5-6 and TRBJ2-4, with 7 bases matching TRBD1. The CDR3 runs to 16 residues. Losses at the gene ends were 5 bases for V and 10 bases for J; bases not matched to a gene: 18. The germline gives CDR1 SGHDT, CDR2 YYEEEE. The CDR3 DNA is TGTGCCAGCAGTTCCCTAGGGTCGGGACAGACTGTTATTCAGTACTTC. Translating gives CASSSLGSGQTVIQYF.

This chain links TRBV9 with TRBJ2-1; weak D call: TRBD1 (5 bases). Germline V gives CDR1 SGDLS, CDR2 YYNGEE. With 3 bases removed from V and 2 bases from J, the gap between germline ends came to 12 bases. This CDR3 contains 15 residues. CDR3 bases: TGTGCCAGCAGCGCAGAAAGGGGCGCCTACAATGAGCAGTTCTTC. It translates to CASSAERGAYNEQFF.

This clonotype was recorded a few times. The gene calls are TRBV28 and TRBJ1-4; TRBD1 aligns across 9 bases. The trim removed 8 bases at V and 8 bases at J, leaving 6 bases unmatched. Germline V gene lookup returns CDR1 MDHEN and CDR2 SYDVKM. The CDR3 covers 13 residues. The DNA of the CDR3 is TGTGCCAGCTCGGGACAGGGAGCGGAAAAACTGTTTTTT. Its translation: CASSGQGAEKLFF.

The gene calls are TRBV19 and TRBJ2-7; TRBD2 aligns across 7 bases. Germline loops: CDR1 LNHDA, CDR2 SQIVND (reference sequence). CDR3 length: 14 residues. After removal of 3 bases from V and 2 bases from J, the junction contained 4 bases not matched to a gene. The chain's CDR3 is CASSISSGTYEQYF. The CDR3 region has the DNA TGTGCCAGTAGTATTTCTAGCGGAACCTACGAGCAGTACTTC.

This clonotype is a singleton in its sample. This chain joins TRBV5-5 and TRBJ2-7; 9 nucleotides line up with TRBD1. CDR1 is SGHKS and CDR2 is YYEKEE in the germline V gene (reference sequence). The CDR3 totals 15 residues. The V and J ends lost 0 bases and 5 bases, in that order; junction bases with no gene match: 6. DNA for the CDR3: TGTGCCAGCAGCTTGGTCGGGACAGGGCTCAACGAGCAGTACTTC. It encodes CASSLVGTGLNEQYF.

V is TRBV4-1 and J is TRBJ2-1; D remains unclear. Per the germline V gene, CDR1 is MGHRA and CDR2 is YSYEKL. The CDR3 loop spans 16 amino acids. V was shortened by 0 bases and J by 0 bases, with 9 bases between the two germline ends. Written as DNA, the CDR3 is TGCGCCAGCAGCCAAGATATGATTAGCTCCTACAATGAGCAGTTCTTC. Protein: CASSQDMISSYNEQFF.

The chain uses TRBV20-1 and TRBJ2-7, with 7 bases aligning to TRBD2. Germline V CDR1 and CDR2: DFQATT, SNEGSKA (reference sequence). After removal of 4 bases from V and 7 bases from J, the junction contained 10 bases not matched to a gene. The CDR3 covers 13 residues. CDR3 coding DNA: TGCAGTGCTATAGCGGGCGTTTTTGGAGAGCAGTACTTC. Protein sequence: CSAIAGVFGEQYF.